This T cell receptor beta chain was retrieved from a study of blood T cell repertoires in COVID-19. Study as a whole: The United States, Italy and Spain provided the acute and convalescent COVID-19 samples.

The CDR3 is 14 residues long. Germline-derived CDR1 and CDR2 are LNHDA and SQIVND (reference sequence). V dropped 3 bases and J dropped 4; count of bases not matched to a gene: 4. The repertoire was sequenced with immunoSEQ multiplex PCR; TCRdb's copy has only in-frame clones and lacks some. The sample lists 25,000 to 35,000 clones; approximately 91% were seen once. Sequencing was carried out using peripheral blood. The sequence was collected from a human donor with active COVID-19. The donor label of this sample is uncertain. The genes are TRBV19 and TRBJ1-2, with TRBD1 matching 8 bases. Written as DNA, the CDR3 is TGTGCCAGTAGTATCCCACAGGGGGTCTATGGCTACACCTTC. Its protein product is CASSIPQGVYGYTF.